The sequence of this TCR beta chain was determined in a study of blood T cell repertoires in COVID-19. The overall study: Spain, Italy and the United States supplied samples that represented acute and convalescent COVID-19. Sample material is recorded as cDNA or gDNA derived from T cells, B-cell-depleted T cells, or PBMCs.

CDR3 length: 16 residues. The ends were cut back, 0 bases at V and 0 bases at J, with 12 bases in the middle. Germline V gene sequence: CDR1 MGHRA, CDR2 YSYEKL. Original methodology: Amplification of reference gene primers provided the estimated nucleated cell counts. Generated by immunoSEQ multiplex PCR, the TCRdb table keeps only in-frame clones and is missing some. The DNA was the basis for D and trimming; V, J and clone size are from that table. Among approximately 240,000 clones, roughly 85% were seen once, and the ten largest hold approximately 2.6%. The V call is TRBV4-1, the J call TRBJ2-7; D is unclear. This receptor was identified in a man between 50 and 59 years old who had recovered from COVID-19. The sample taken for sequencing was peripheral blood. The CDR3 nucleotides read TGCGCCAGCAGCCAAGATAGTCATGATAGCTCCTACGAGCAGTACTTC. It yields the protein CASSQDSHDSSYEQYF.